One sample yielded the 8 T cell receptor beta chains listed below, sequenced in a study of PD-L1 blockade in urothelial cancer. Time point reported: pretreatment peripheral blood. Some clones are missing from TCRdb's copy, which holds only in-frame ones; the method was immunoSEQ multiplex PCR. Among tens of thousands of clones listed, 87% were seen once. The specimen was PBMCs, collected around atezolizumab (anti-PD-L1) treatment. These receptors originate from a woman aged 55-70 years with urothelial cancer.

The V gene is TRBV6-5, the J gene TRBJ2-7; D might be TRBD2 (6 bases). Looked up from germline, CDR1 is MNHEY and CDR2 is SVGAGI. The CDR3 consists of 15 residues. V lost 2 bases to trimming and J lost 4 bases, with 15 bases between them. In DNA, the CDR3 is TGTGCCAGCAGTTACGAGGCAGGGACTGGTTACGAGCAGTACTTC. Its translation is CASSYEAGTGYEQYF.

The V gene is TRBV19, the J gene TRBJ1-5; D possibly corresponds to TRBD1 (6 bases). V dropped 11 bases and J dropped 0 bases, with 11 bases sitting between them. Germline V gene data show CDR1 as LNHDA and CDR2 as SQIVND (reference sequence). The CDR3 spans 13 residues. CDR3 coding DNA: TGTGCCGCAAGGGGGTATAGCAATCAGCCCCAGCATTTT. Translated, it gives CAARGYSNQPQHF. Combining the CDR3 with reference TRBV19 and TRBJ1-5 gives the whole variable domain DGGITQSPKYLFRKEGQNVTLSCEQNLNHDAMYWYRQDPGQGLRLIYYSQIVNDFQKGDIAEGYSVSREKKESFPLTVTSAQKNPTAFYLCAARGYSNQPQHFGDGTRLSIL.

The gene calls are TRBV10-3 and TRBJ2-1, with 9 bases fitting TRBD1. Losses at the gene ends were 7 bases for V and 4 bases for J; bases not matched to a gene: 5. CDR3 length equals 14 residues. Germline V lookup: CDR1 ENHRY, CDR2 SYGVKD. The CDR3 is CAITRDRAYNEQFF. Written as DNA, the CDR3 is TGTGCCATCACCAGGGACAGGGCTTACAATGAGCAGTTCTTC.

The chain joins TRBV30 to TRBJ2-3, with 11 bases matching TRBD2. Germline V gene data show CDR1 as GTSNPN and CDR2 as SVGIG (reference sequence). V dropped 5 bases and J dropped 7; count of bases not matched to a gene: 14. This CDR3 spans 16 amino acids. The DNA for the CDR3 is TGTGCCTGGGTTATCCTCTTAGCGGGGGGGGACCATACGCAGTATTTT. This codes for CAWVILLAGGDHTQYF.

Points on this clone: At one of its ends the junction is not consistent with the germline gene, which may arise from a read error. Other DNA sequences of this sample code for an identical CDR3. The V call is TRBV6-5, the J call TRBJ2-3; a possible D gene is TRBD2 (6 bases). The CDR3 has 13 amino acids. CDR1 and CDR2 (germline): MNHEY, SVGAGI. CDR3 sequence reads: CASRGTVTDTQYF. The CDR3 coding sequence is TGTGCTAGCAGAGGGACTGTCACAGATACGCAGTATTTT.

This chain connects TRBV29-1 to TRBJ2-7; weak D call: TRBD1 (6 bases). CDR3 size: 14 residues. Germline loops: CDR1 SQVTM, CDR2 ANQGSEA. Trimming removed 6 bases at V and 3 bases at J, with 18 bases between. The CDR3 DNA follows: TGCAGCGTCCTCGGGACATATCGTCACTACGAGCAGTACTTC. Translated: CSVLGTYRHYEQYF.

The chain joins TRBV19 to TRBJ1-3, with 7 bases fitting TRBD1. Per the germline V gene, CDR1 is LNHDA and CDR2 is SQIVND (reference sequence). V lost 6 bases and J lost 2; bases outside the gene matches: 7. This CDR3 region has 15 residues. The CDR3 nucleotides read TGTGCCAGTAGGACCAGGGGGTCGACTGGAAACACCATATATTTT. It translates to CASRTRGSTGNTIYF.

The V gene is TRBV7-9, the J gene TRBJ2-7; D may be TRBD2 (6 bases). Germline-derived CDR1 and CDR2 are SEHNR and FQNEAQ (reference sequence). V was clipped by 2 bases and J by 4 bases, with 15 bases between them. The CDR3 covers 15 residues. In nucleotides, the CDR3 is TGTGCCAGCAGCTTATACGCAGGGACTCGGTACGAGCAGTACTTC. Its translation is CASSLYAGTRYEQYF.